A single sample gave rise to the 19 T cell receptor beta chains below, sequenced in a study of control samples from healthy donors and cancer patients. TCRdb's copy holds only in-frame clones and misses some; the assay was immunoSEQ multiplex PCR. The sample includes tens of thousands of clones, approximately 90% of them seen just once. The sample taken for sequencing was blood. These receptors originate from a woman between 65 and 79 years old in good health.

The DNA of the CDR3 is TGTGCCAGCTCAGGGCAGAATAACATTCAGTACTTC. Amino acid sequence: CASSGQNNIQYF. The chain recombines TRBV18 with TRBJ2-4, with unresolved D. CDR3 length: 12 residues. Germline lookup yields CDR1 KGHSH and CDR2 LQKENI. Trimming left V 5 bases short and J 7 bases short, with 9 bases between.

The chain is built from TRBV19 and TRBJ1-2; 8 bases fit TRBD1. Germline V gene data show CDR1 as LNHDA and CDR2 as SQIVND (reference sequence). The trim removed 9 bases at V and 6 bases at J, leaving 6 bases unmatched. The CDR3 loop spans 12 amino acids. As DNA, the CDR3 is TGTGCCAGCTCAGGGGGCAGTCATGGCTACACCTTC. It codes for CASSGGSHGYTF.

The CDR3 region is CASSPSAGGLYEQFF. CDR3 sequence (DNA): TGTGCCAGCAGCCCTTCAGCGGGGGGGCTCTATGAGCAGTTCTTC. V is TRBV5-4 and J is TRBJ2-1; 10 bases map to TRBD2. Unmatched junction bases numbered 9, after V lost 4 bases and J lost 8 bases. Germline CDR1 and CDR2: SGHNT and YYREEE (reference sequence). The CDR3 loop spans 15 amino acids.

The chain is built from TRBV27 and TRBJ1-5; perhaps TRBD1 as D (5 bases). Germline V gene sequence: CDR1 MNHEY, CDR2 SMNVEV (reference sequence). V was clipped by 9 bases and J by 2 bases, with 17 bases between them. There are 15 residues in the CDR3. This chain's CDR3 is CASQGRYLRNQPQHF. The CDR3 DNA is TGTGCCAGTCAGGGAAGGTACCTCCGCAATCAGCCCCAGCATTTT.

The chain couples TRBV7-9 to TRBJ2-1, with 8 nucleotides matching TRBD1. The CDR3 length is 17 residues. With 4 bases clipped from V and 0 bases from J, the junction kept 8 bases outside the gene matches. Germline CDR1 reads SEHNR; CDR2 reads FQNEAQ (reference sequence). CDR3 in amino acids: CASSSGTGVGSYNEQFF. DNA for the CDR3: TGTGCCAGCAGCTCCGGGACAGGAGTTGGCTCCTACAATGAGCAGTTCTTC.

The chain carries TRBV11-2 and TRBJ1-1; 8 bases map to TRBD1. The CDR3 runs 17 residues. The germline V gene has CDR1 SGHAT and CDR2 FQNNGV. The trim removed 0 bases at V and 1 base at J, leaving 7 bases unmatched. The CDR3: CASSLDSGGAWNTEAFF. As DNA, the CDR3 is TGTGCCAGCAGCTTAGACTCAGGGGGCGCTTGGAACACTGAAGCTTTCTTT.

This sequence joins TRBV9 and TRBJ1-1, with no clear D. The CDR3 spans 13 residues. Trimming took off 2 bases at V and 2 bases at J, with 7 bases between the two ends. Looked up from germline, CDR1 is SGDLS and CDR2 is YYNGEE. The CDR3 coding sequence is TGTGCCAGCAGCGTCGCCCATAACACTGAAGCTTTCTTT. Protein: CASSVAHNTEAFF.

The chain employs TRBV6-5 and TRBJ1-1; D might be TRBD1 (5 bases). Germline CDR1 and CDR2: MNHEY and SVGAGI. This CDR3 contains 14 residues. Trimming removed 4 bases from V and 5 bases from J, with 14 bases in between. The CDR3 here is CASSSSGGETEAFF. DNA of the CDR3: TGTGCCAGCAGTTCCTCTGGGGGGGAGACTGAAGCTTTCTTT.

For the CDR3, the DNA is TGTGCCAGCCACAGGGGTTCCTCTGGAAACACCATATATTTT. It specifies CASHRGSSGNTIYF. This chain uses TRBV10-3 with TRBJ1-3, with 7 positions matching TRBD1. Germline V gene sequence: CDR1 ENHRY, CDR2 SYGVKD. Trimming took 10 bases from V and 0 from J; bases not matched to a gene: 6. The CDR3 loop spans 14 amino acids.

CDR3 protein: CASSQDRAPNEQFF. The CDR3 DNA reads TGTGCCAGCAGCCAAGATCGGGCCCCCAATGAGCAGTTCTTC. This chain uses TRBV3-1 (or the pseudogene TRBV3-2) with TRBJ2-1; no clear D gene. Trimming left V 0 bases short and J 6 bases short, with 9 bases between. Germline CDR1 LGHDT, CDR2 YNNKEL (reference sequence). This CDR3 is built from 14 residues.

The chain combines TRBV7-8 with TRBJ1-5; D ambiguous. This CDR3 has 13 amino acids. V gave up 0 bases and J gave up 5 bases, with 5 bases separating them. Germline V CDR1 and CDR2: SGHVS, FQNEAQ. The CDR3 is CASSLAPDQPQHF. As DNA, the CDR3 is TGTGCCAGCAGCTTAGCCCCCGATCAGCCCCAGCATTTT.

The gene calls are TRBV6-5 and TRBJ1-6; D is ambiguous. This CDR3 is built from 12 residues. CDR1 and CDR2 (germline): MNHEY, SVGAGI. V was cut by 7 bases and J by 10 bases, with 11 bases left in between. The DNA of the CDR3 is TGTGCCAGCACTCGTTCCGGGTCACCCCTCCACTTT. It is translated as CASTRSGSPLHF.

The chain employs TRBV9 and TRBJ1-5; D call uncertain. The ends were cut back, 0 bases at V and 9 bases at J, with 10 bases in the middle. CDR3 length equals 13 residues. Germline V gene sequence: CDR1 SGDLS, CDR2 YYNGEE. This chain's CDR3 is CASSVDPGRPQHF. CDR3 sequence (DNA): TGTGCCAGCAGCGTAGACCCCGGGCGGCCCCAGCATTTT. Full variable domain (remainder filled in from reference TRBV9 and TRBJ1-5): DSGVTQTPKHLITATGQRVTLRCSPRSGDLSVYWYQQSLDQGLQFLIQYYNGEERAKGNILERFSAQQFPDLHSELNLSSLELGDSALYFCASSVDPGRPQHFGDGTRLSIL.

A single count supports this clone. The chain combines TRBV2 with TRBJ1-5, with D hard to call. Germline V lookup: CDR1 SNHLY, CDR2 FYNNEI. Trimming pared 7 bases from V and 7 bases from J, leaving 17 bases between. This CDR3 contains 14 residues. The CDR3 sequence is CASKASFYEQPQHF. In DNA, the CDR3 is TGTGCCAGCAAGGCGAGTTTCTATGAACAGCCCCAGCATTTT.

This rearrangement joins TRBV14 to TRBJ2-3, with TRBD1 matching 8 bases. From germline, CDR1 is SGHDN and CDR2 FVKESK. With V trimmed by 5 bases and J by 3 bases, 7 bases remained unmatched. The CDR3 is 15 residues long. CDR3: CASSVDRVATDTQYF. As DNA, the CDR3 is TGTGCCAGCAGCGTGGACAGGGTGGCGACAGATACGCAGTATTTT. The full variable domain, with the rest looked up from reference TRBV14 and TRBJ2-3, is EAGVTQFPSHSVIEKGQTVTLRCDPISGHDNLYWYRRVMGKEIKFLLHFVKESKQDESGMPNNRFLAERTGGTYSTLKVQPAELEDSGVYFCASSVDRVATDTQYFGPGTRLTVL.

The V call is TRBV4-1, the J call TRBJ1-2; D is possibly TRBD1 (5 bases). Trimming shortened V by 2 bases and J by 7 bases, and 23 bases separated the two germline ends. The CDR3 extends over 17 amino acids. From germline, CDR1 is MGHRA and CDR2 YSYEKL. CDR3 loop: CASSQMRGPGLSSGYTF. CDR3 DNA: TGCGCCAGCAGCCAAATGAGGGGTCCTGGACTGTCTTCTGGCTACACCTTC.

This clone was seen a single time. The chain has TRBV4-2 and TRBJ1-4; D gene uncertain. This CDR3 has 13 residues. Trimming took off 2 bases at V and 4 bases at J, with 5 bases between the two ends. Germline lookup yields CDR1 LGHNA and CDR2 YNFKEQ. In DNA, the CDR3 is TGTGCCAGCAGCCAAACCTTTAATGAAAAACTGTTTTTT. Protein sequence: CASSQTFNEKLFF.

V gene TRBV5-5 combines with J gene TRBJ1-4; TRBD1 matches at 10 bases. Germline lookup yields CDR1 SGHKS and CDR2 YYEKEE (reference sequence). CDR3 length: 14 amino acids. V dropped 3 bases and J dropped 7; count of bases not matched to a gene: 3. CDR3 sequence reads: CASSSGTGVEKLFF. The CDR3 DNA reads as TGTGCCAGCAGCTCCGGGACAGGGGTTGAAAAACTGTTTTTT. The full variable domain, completed using reference TRBV5-5 and TRBJ1-4, is DAGVTQSPTHLIKTRGQQVTLRCSPISGHKSVSWYQQVLGQGPQFIFQYYEKEERGRGNFPDRFSARQFPNYSSELNVNALLLGDSALYLCASSSGTGVEKLFFGSGTQLSVL.

This clone was picked up one time. The chain couples TRBV3-1 (or the pseudogene TRBV3-2) to TRBJ1-1; D possibly corresponds to TRBD1 (5 bases). This CDR3 is 14 amino acids long. V lost 5 bases to trimming and J lost 4 bases, with 14 bases between them. CDR1 is LGHDT, CDR2 YNNKEL, per germline (reference sequence). The DNA for the CDR3 is TGTGCCAGCAGCGGGACTTGGAGGGGCACTGAAGCTTTCTTT. It specifies CASSGTWRGTEAFF.